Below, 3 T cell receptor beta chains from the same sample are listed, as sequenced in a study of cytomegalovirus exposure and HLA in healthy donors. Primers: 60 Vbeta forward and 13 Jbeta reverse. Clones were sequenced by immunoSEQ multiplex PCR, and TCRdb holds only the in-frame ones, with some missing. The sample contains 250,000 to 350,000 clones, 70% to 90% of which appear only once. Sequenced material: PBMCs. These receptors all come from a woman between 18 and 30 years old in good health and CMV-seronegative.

The CDR3 DNA reads TGTGCCAGCTCACCACCGGGACTGCCCTCTGGGGCCAACGTCCTGACTTTC. Its protein product is CASSPPGLPSGANVLTF. The chain carries TRBV18 and TRBJ2-6, with a tentative D call TRBD2 (6 bases). The CDR3 consists of 17 residues. The germline CDR1 and CDR2 sequences are KGHSH and LQKENI. Trimming removed 0 bases from V and 0 bases from J, with 9 bases in between. Variable domain in full (rest from reference TRBV18 and TRBJ2-6): NAGVMQNPRHLVRRRGQEARLRCSPMKGHSHVYWYRQLPEEGLKFMVYLQKENIIDESGMPKERFSAEFPKEGPSILRIQQVVRGDSAAYFCASSPPGLPSGANVLTFGAGSRLTVL.

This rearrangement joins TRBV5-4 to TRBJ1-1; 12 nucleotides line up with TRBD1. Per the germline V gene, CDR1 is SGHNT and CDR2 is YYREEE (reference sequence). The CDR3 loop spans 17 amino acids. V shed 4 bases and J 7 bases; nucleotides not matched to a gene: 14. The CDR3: CASSPGQGARVNGEAFF. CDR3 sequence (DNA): TGTGCCAGCAGCCCGGGACAGGGGGCGCGGGTAAACGGTGAAGCTTTCTTT.

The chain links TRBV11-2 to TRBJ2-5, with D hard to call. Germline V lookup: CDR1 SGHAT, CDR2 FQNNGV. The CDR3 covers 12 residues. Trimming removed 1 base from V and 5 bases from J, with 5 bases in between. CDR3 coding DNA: TGTGCCAGCAGCTTAGTTCTGGAGACCCAGTACTTC. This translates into CASSLVLETQYF.